This T cell receptor beta chain was found in a study of human T cells and chemical hapten exposure. Time point described: patch test 1, 2 weeks after DPC sensitization. The treatment was: therapeutic diphenylcyclopropenone sensitization with weekly scalp DPC. The library tagged each cDNA molecule with unique molecular identifiers. MiXCR, run by TCRdb on the RACE reads, gives a single entry per CDR3 protein. The sample holds roughly 180,000 distinct CDR3 sequences; about a fifth are singletons and the top ten take about 7%. Germline values: CDR1 MNHEY, CDR2 SVGAGI. The CDR3 has 14 residues. V was pared by 8 bases and J by 3 bases, with 9 bases of the junction left unmatched.

The sequences come from whole blood, collected in connection with sensitization to the hapten diphenylcyclopropenone (DPC). The sequence derives from a woman aged 45 to 65 with alopecia areata. Some clones in this sample may be carry-over from other donors' samples. The chain recombines TRBV6-5 with TRBJ2-7; TRBD2 aligns across 8 bases. CDR3 residues: CASFASGSFYEQYF. In DNA, the CDR3 is TGTGCCAGCTTCGCCAGCGGGAGTTTCTACGAGCAGTACTTC.